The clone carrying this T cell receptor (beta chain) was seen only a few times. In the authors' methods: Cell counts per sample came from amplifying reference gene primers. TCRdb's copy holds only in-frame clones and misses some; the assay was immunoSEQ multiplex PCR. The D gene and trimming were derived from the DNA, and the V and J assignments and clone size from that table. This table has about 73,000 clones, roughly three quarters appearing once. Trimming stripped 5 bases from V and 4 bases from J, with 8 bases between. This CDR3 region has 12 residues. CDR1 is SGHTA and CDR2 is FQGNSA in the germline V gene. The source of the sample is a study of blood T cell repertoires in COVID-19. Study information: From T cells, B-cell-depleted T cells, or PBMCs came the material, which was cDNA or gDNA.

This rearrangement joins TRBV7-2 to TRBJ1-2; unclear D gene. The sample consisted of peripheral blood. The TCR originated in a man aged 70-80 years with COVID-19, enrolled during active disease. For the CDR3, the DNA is TGTGCCAGCAGCCCCCGGTCCTATGGCTACACCTTC. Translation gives CASSPRSYGYTF.